The 32 T cell receptor beta chains in this list originate from one sample, sequenced in a study of blood T cell repertoires in COVID-19. Method: immunoSEQ multiplex PCR; TCRdb's copy keeps in-frame clones and lacks some. Of approximately 300,000 clones in the sample, 85% to 95% were seen once. Sequencing was carried out using PBMCs or T cells enriched from blood (not recorded which). These TCRs come from a woman in her 30s who had been exposed to COVID-19.

The V call is TRBV5-1, the J call TRBJ1-2; no clear D. The length of the CDR3 is 16 residues. V was clipped by 0 bases and J by 8 bases, with 20 bases between them. Germline V gene data show CDR1 as SGHRS and CDR2 as YFSETQ. The CDR3 bases are TGCGCCAGCAGCTTGGTATCTTCGGAGGACCTGGGCGGCTACACCTTC. Translating gives CASSLVSSEDLGGYTF.

V gene TRBV5-1 combines with J gene TRBJ1-3, with a tentative D call TRBD1 (6 bases). Germline V lookup: CDR1 SGHRS, CDR2 YFSETQ. Trimming took off 0 bases at V and 0 bases at J, with 10 bases between the two ends. The CDR3 extends over 16 amino acids. This chain's CDR3 is CASSLDGRGSGNTIYF. As DNA, the CDR3 is TGCGCCAGCAGCTTGGATGGCAGGGGCTCTGGAAACACCATATATTTT.

This chain uses TRBV18 with TRBJ2-1; 7 bases line up with TRBD2. The germline gives CDR1 KGHSH, CDR2 LQKENI. This CDR3 contains 15 residues. Unmatched junction bases numbered 6, after V lost 1 base and J lost 6 bases. The CDR3 region is CASSPRGGYGNEQFF. In DNA form, the CDR3 reads TGTGCCAGCTCACCACGGGGGGGGTACGGCAATGAGCAGTTCTTC.

This chain connects TRBV7-9 to TRBJ1-2; 7 bases map to TRBD1. This CDR3 is built from 13 residues. Germline assignment: CDR1 SEHNR and CDR2 FQNEAQ (reference sequence). V dropped 5 bases and J dropped 4; count of bases not matched to a gene: 4. CDR3 amino acids: CASSRQGTYGYTF. The CDR3 coding sequence is TGTGCCAGCAGCAGACAGGGTACCTATGGCTACACCTTC.

The chain uses TRBV24-1 and TRBJ2-1; 10 positions match TRBD1. From germline, CDR1 is KGHDR and CDR2 SFDVKD. The junction had 7 bases not matched to a gene; V was cut back by 5 bases and J by 1 base. The CDR3 loop spans 17 amino acids. The CDR3 bases are TGTGCCACCAGTGGTGACAGGGGGCTTATGTCCTACAATGAGCAGTTCTTC. Its translation is CATSGDRGLMSYNEQFF.

The CDR3: CASSYSWGPQNTEAFF. The CDR3 DNA sequence: TGTGCCAGCAGTTACTCTTGGGGGCCCCAGAACACTGAAGCTTTCTTT. The J gene is TRBJ1-1, the V gene TRBV6-5; D possibly corresponds to TRBD1 (6 bases). This CDR3 spans 16 amino acids. The germline V gene encodes CDR1 MNHEY and CDR2 SVGAGI. V shed 0 bases and J shed 1 base, with 12 bases lying between them.

This chain connects TRBV3-1 (or the pseudogene TRBV3-2) to TRBJ1-4; a possible D gene is TRBD1 (5 bases). The CDR3 contains 16 residues. Trimming pared 0 bases from V and 10 bases from J, leaving 18 bases between. Germline CDR1 is LGHDT and CDR2 is YNNKEL (reference sequence). The CDR3 protein is CASSQDPGTAAGKLFF. As DNA, the CDR3 is TGTGCCAGCAGCCAAGATCCGGGGACTGCTGCTGGAAAACTGTTTTTT.

The chain employs TRBV24-1 and TRBJ2-1; D unresolved. Per the germline V gene, CDR1 is KGHDR and CDR2 is SFDVKD. Trimming stripped 9 bases from V and 8 bases from J, with 19 bases between. The CDR3 has 14 amino acids. The CDR3 sequence is CATGKGGLRDEQFF. The CDR3 DNA reads as TGTGCCACCGGAAAAGGTGGCCTCCGGGATGAGCAGTTCTTC.

The chain couples TRBV9 to TRBJ2-3, with TRBD2 matching over 11 bases. The CDR3 runs to 17 residues. Unmatched junction bases numbered 6, after V lost 3 bases and J lost 0 bases. Germline lookup yields CDR1 SGDLS and CDR2 YYNGEE. Here the CDR3 reads CASSGGPSGGSTDTQYF. CDR3 nucleotide sequence: TGTGCCAGCAGCGGAGGTCCTAGCGGGGGGAGCACAGATACGCAGTATTTT.

The chain recombines TRBV6-2 or TRBV6-3 with TRBJ1-5; tentative D call: TRBD1 (5 bases). V lost 4 bases, J lost 1 base, and 8 bases lay in between. Per the germline V gene, CDR1 is MNHEY and CDR2 is SVGEGT. This CDR3 is 14 amino acids long. CDR3 protein: CASSSGWSNQPQHF. Here the CDR3 DNA reads TGTGCCAGCAGTTCAGGGTGGAGCAATCAGCCCCAGCATTTT.

The rearrangement joins TRBV7-9 to TRBJ1-1; 7 bases match TRBD1. Germline V gene sequence: CDR1 SEHNR, CDR2 FQNEAQ (reference sequence). Unmatched junction bases numbered 6, after V lost 4 bases and J lost 1 base. The CDR3 runs 15 residues. The CDR3 protein is CASSSFRTGNTEAFF. CDR3 bases: TGTGCCAGCAGCTCCTTCCGGACAGGGAACACTGAAGCTTTCTTT.

This chain uses TRBV7-9 with TRBJ2-7; the D gene is possibly TRBD2 (6 bases). Germline loops: CDR1 SEHNR, CDR2 FQNEAQ (reference sequence). The CDR3 sequence is 14 residues long. V lost 0 bases and J lost 3, with 9 bases in between. Here the CDR3 DNA reads TGTGCCAGCAGCTTAGCGGGGGGAGTCTACGAGCAGTACTTC. It specifies CASSLAGGVYEQYF.

This chain connects TRBV5-1 to TRBJ2-7; TRBD1 agrees at 9 bases. V was clipped by 4 bases and J by 4 bases; unmatched bases: 9. CDR3 length: 15 amino acids. Germline loops: CDR1 SGHRS, CDR2 YFSETQ. The CDR3 sequence: CASSGDRAPAYEQYF. The DNA of the CDR3 is TGCGCCAGCAGCGGGGACAGGGCCCCGGCTTACGAGCAGTACTTC. Drawing the rest from reference TRBV5-1 and TRBJ2-7, the complete variable domain is KAGVTQTPRYLIKTRGQQVTLSCSPISGHRSVSWYQQTPGQGLQFLFEYFSETQRNKGNFPGRFSGRQFSNSRSEMNVSTLELGDSALYLCASSGDRAPAYEQYFGPGTRLTVT.

This clone was seen more than once but under ten times. The chain links TRBV4-1 to TRBJ1-5; TRBD1 matches at 12 bases. CDR1 and CDR2 (germline): MGHRA, YSYEKL. The V segment lost 1 base and the J segment 0 bases; nucleotides outside the gene matches: 4. The CDR3 covers 18 residues. The CDR3 nucleotides read TGCGCCAGCAGCCAAGTGGGGACAGGGGGCTATAGCAATCAGCCCCAGCATTTT. Its translation: CASSQVGTGGYSNQPQHF.

The genes are TRBV7-2 and TRBJ1-2; 8 positions agree with TRBD1. CDR1 and CDR2 (germline): SGHTA, FQGNSA. This CDR3 spans 16 amino acids. V shed 0 bases, J shed 3 bases, and the junction held 6 bases outside the gene matches. The CDR3 loop reads CASSLASGQGYYGYTF. The DNA for the CDR3 is TGTGCCAGCAGCTTAGCGTCCGGACAGGGCTACTATGGCTACACCTTC.

This sequence joins TRBV7-6 and TRBJ2-2; TRBD2 matches at 11 bases. This CDR3 region has 17 residues. Germline-derived CDR1 and CDR2 are SGHVS and FNYEAQ. Trimming took 2 bases from V and 7 from J; bases not matched to a gene: 9. CDR3 residues: CASSLTPGLAVHGELFF. CDR3 sequence (DNA): TGTGCCAGCAGCTTAACACCGGGACTAGCGGTTCACGGGGAGCTGTTTTTT.

The V call is TRBV7-2, the J call TRBJ1-1, with D possibly matching TRBD1 (6 bases). The CDR3 contains 16 residues. V was trimmed by 3 bases and J by 6 bases, leaving 20 bases between them. CDR1 is SGHTA and CDR2 is FQGNSA in the germline V gene. CDR3 nucleotide sequence: TGTGCCAGCAGCTTCTACCGGGACACCGGGAGGGCTGAAGCTTTCTTT. Amino acid sequence: CASSFYRDTGRAEAFF.

This chain joins TRBV4-1 and TRBJ2-3; maybe TRBD2 (5 bases). Looked up from germline, CDR1 is MGHRA and CDR2 is YSYEKL. V shed 2 bases and J shed 6 bases, with 15 bases lying between them. The CDR3 runs 15 residues. The CDR3 sequence: CASSQPGLPLDTQYF. The CDR3, as DNA: TGCGCCAGCAGCCAACCCGGACTGCCATTGGATACGCAGTATTTT.

This chain connects TRBV7-8 to TRBJ1-5; possible D gene TRBD1, 6 bases. Trimming removed 2 bases from V and 4 bases from J, with 15 bases in between. The CDR3 has 16 residues. Germline values: CDR1 SGHVS, CDR2 FQNEAQ. CDR3 amino acids: CASSLSGQGLNQPQHF. DNA of the CDR3: TGTGCCAGCAGCTTAAGCGGTCAGGGGTTAAATCAGCCCCAGCATTTT.

This chain links TRBV9 with TRBJ1-6, with 7 bases matching TRBD1. Germline CDR1 reads SGDLS; CDR2 reads YYNGEE. The CDR3 runs to 15 residues. V shed 2 bases and J 9 bases; nucleotides not matched to a gene: 8. The CDR3 DNA is TGTGCCAGCAGCGTTCTAGGACAGGCGACTTCACCCCTCCACTTT. Translated, it gives CASSVLGQATSPLHF.

CDR3 loop: CASSDRELDEKLFF. The CDR3, as DNA: TGTGCCAGCAGCGACCGGGAGTTGGATGAAAAACTGTTTTTT. The rearrangement joins TRBV9 to TRBJ1-4, with D uncertain. The CDR3 length is 14 residues. The germline V gene encodes CDR1 SGDLS and CDR2 YYNGEE. Trimming pared 3 bases from V and 6 bases from J, leaving 12 bases between.

The genes are TRBV15 and TRBJ1-6; TRBD1 matches 8 bases. This CDR3 region has 18 residues. V shed 5 bases, J shed 4 bases, and the junction held 13 bases outside the gene matches. Germline CDR1 is LNHNV and CDR2 is YYDKDF (reference sequence). For the CDR3, the DNA is TGTGCCACCAGCGGGGAGAAAGGACAGGGCCCATATAATTCACCCCTCCACTTT. Translated, it gives CATSGEKGQGPYNSPLHF.

The chain has TRBV7-2 and TRBJ2-7, with D tentatively TRBD2 (5 bases). Germline assignment: CDR1 SGHTA and CDR2 FQGNSA. Deletions cut 4 bases from V and 4 bases from J, with 20 bases between. The CDR3 loop spans 16 amino acids. CDR3 coding DNA: TGTGCCAGCAGCTCAGACGGGGAAGGGTTCGGTTACGAGCAGTACTTC. Protein sequence: CASSSDGEGFGYEQYF.

The J gene is TRBJ2-1, the V gene TRBV19; TRBD2 matches at 12 bases. CDR1 is LNHDA and CDR2 is SQIVND in the germline V gene (reference sequence). Trimming took 9 bases from V and 0 from J; bases not matched to a gene: 6. This CDR3 is 16 amino acids long. CDR3 nucleotide sequence: TGTGCCAGCGCCACTAGCGGGGGGCTCTCCTACAATGAGCAGTTCTTC. Its translation is CASATSGGLSYNEQFF.

The chain recombines TRBV7-9 with TRBJ1-1, with 7 bases that match TRBD1. The CDR3 covers 14 residues. Trimming removed 5 bases from V and 3 bases from J; junction bases left unmatched: 6. Germline CDR1 is SEHNR and CDR2 is FQNEAQ (reference sequence). The CDR3 protein is CASSLPTGYTEAFF. CDR3 nucleotides: TGTGCCAGCAGCCTCCCGACAGGGTACACTGAAGCTTTCTTT.

The count of this clone is one. The CDR3 reads CAISRTGSNTEAFF. The CDR3 bases are TGTGCCATCAGTCGGACAGGGTCAAACACTGAAGCTTTCTTT. The chain carries TRBV10-3 and TRBJ1-1; TRBD1 matches 8 bases. The trim removed 5 bases at V and 2 bases at J, leaving 4 bases unmatched. This CDR3 region has 14 residues. Per the germline V gene, CDR1 is ENHRY and CDR2 is SYGVKD.

CDR3 residues: CATSLLPGLTYEQYF. In DNA form, the CDR3 reads TGTGCCACCTCACTCCTTCCAGGGCTAACCTACGAGCAGTACTTC. The rearrangement joins TRBV6-5 to TRBJ2-7, with D perhaps TRBD1 (5 bases). Per the germline V gene, CDR1 is MNHEY and CDR2 is SVGAGI. The CDR3 spans 15 residues. Trimming shortened V by 10 bases and J by 2 bases, and 21 bases separated the two germline ends.

In the case of this clone: A junction end diverges from the germline sequence, so it may reflect a read error. The CDR3 sequence is CASSPPGTSRQETQYF. The CDR3 DNA sequence: TGTGCCAGCTCCCCACCCGGGACTAGCCGCCAAGAGACCCAGTACTTC. The J gene is TRBJ2-5, the V gene TRBV18; 9 bases match TRBD2. CDR3 length: 16 amino acids. Germline lookup yields CDR1 KGHSH and CDR2 LQKENI. Full variable domain (rest looked up from reference TRBV18 and TRBJ2-5): NAGVMQNPRHLVRRRGQEARLRCSPMKGHSHVYWYRQLPEEGLKFMVYLQKENIIDESGMPKERFSAEFPKEGPSILRIQQVVRGDSAAYFCASSPPGTSRQETQYFGPGTRLLVL.

V and J are TRBV6-4 and TRBJ1-2; possible D gene TRBD1, 5 bases. The CDR3 length is 16 residues. The ends were cut back, 6 bases at V and 6 bases at J, with 23 bases in the middle. Germline CDR1 is MRHNA and CDR2 is SNTAGT. DNA for the CDR3: TGTGCCAGCAGCCGGGGACTGATCTTGCGGGGCGATGGCTACACCTTC. Its protein product is CASSRGLILRGDGYTF.

The gene calls are TRBV9 and TRBJ1-6; the D gene is possibly TRBD1 (5 bases). V dropped 0 bases and J dropped 7 bases, with 11 bases sitting between them. The CDR3 spans 15 residues. Germline CDR1 SGDLS, CDR2 YYNGEE. CDR3: CASSVGGTRNSPLHF. In DNA, the CDR3 is TGTGCCAGCAGCGTAGGGGGCACGCGAAATTCACCCCTCCACTTT. The complete variable domain, with remaining parts taken from reference TRBV9 and TRBJ1-6, reads DSGVTQTPKHLITATGQRVTLRCSPRSGDLSVYWYQQSLDQGLQFLIQYYNGEERAKGNILERFSAQQFPDLHSELNLSSLELGDSALYFCASSVGGTRNSPLHFGNGTRLTVT.

This sequence joins TRBV7-9 and TRBJ2-7; the D gene is possibly TRBD1 (5 bases). This CDR3 comprises 13 residues. CDR1 is SEHNR and CDR2 is FQNEAQ in the germline V gene (reference sequence). V shed 5 bases and J shed 2 bases, with 10 bases lying between them. This CDR3 is CASSPPTAYEQYF. CDR3 coding DNA: TGTGCCAGCAGCCCGCCGACAGCCTACGAGCAGTACTTC.

This chain uses TRBV5-1 with TRBJ1-1; D ambiguous. Germline CDR1 and CDR2: SGHRS and YFSETQ. V lost 4 bases, J lost 7 bases, and 17 bases lay in between. This CDR3 comprises 14 residues. The CDR3 bases are TGCGCCAGCAGCCCCCAGGTCGGTGGTGGTGAAGCTTTCTTT. Translation: CASSPQVGGGEAFF.